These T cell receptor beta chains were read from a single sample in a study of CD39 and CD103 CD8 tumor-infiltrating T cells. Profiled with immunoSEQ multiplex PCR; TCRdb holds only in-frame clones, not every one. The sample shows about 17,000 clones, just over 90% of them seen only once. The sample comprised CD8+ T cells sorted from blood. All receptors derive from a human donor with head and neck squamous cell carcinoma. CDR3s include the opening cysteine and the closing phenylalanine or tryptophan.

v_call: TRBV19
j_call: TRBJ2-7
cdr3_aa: CASSSTSGAYEQYF

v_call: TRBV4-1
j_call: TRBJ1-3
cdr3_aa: CASSQVGDSLTIYF

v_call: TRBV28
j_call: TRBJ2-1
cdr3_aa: CASSLIDRPYNEQFF

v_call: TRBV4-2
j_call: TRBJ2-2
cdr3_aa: CASSQVLGIELFF

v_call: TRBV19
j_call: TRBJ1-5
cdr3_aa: CASSTLSPGGNQPQHF

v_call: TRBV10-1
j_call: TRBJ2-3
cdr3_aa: CASSGDLTDTQYF

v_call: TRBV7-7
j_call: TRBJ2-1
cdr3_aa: CASSLAGAAHEQFF

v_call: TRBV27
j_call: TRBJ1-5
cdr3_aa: CASRISGGSSQPQHF

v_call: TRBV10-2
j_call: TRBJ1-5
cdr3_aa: CASSDMIYSNQPQHF

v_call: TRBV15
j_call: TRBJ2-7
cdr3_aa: CATSLNGGLIDEQYF

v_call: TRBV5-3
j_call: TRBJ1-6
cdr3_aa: CARSNRDEDSPLHF

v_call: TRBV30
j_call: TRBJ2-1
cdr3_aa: CARAARNYNEQFF

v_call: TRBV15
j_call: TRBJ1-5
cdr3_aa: CATSQQDFSNQPQHF